The 25 T cell receptor beta chains below were found in one sample sequenced in a study of blood T cell repertoires in COVID-19. Profiling relied on immunoSEQ multiplex PCR, and the TCRdb table lists in-frame clones only, not all of them. The sample lists about 71,000 clones, 75% to 90% occurring once. Sequenced input: peripheral blood. These receptors came from a man under 40 with acute or convalescent COVID-19.

V is TRBV5-6 and J is TRBJ2-7; D unresolved. Deletions cut 2 bases from V and 1 base from J, with 13 bases between. Germline V CDR1 and CDR2: SGHDT, YYEEEE. The CDR3 has 15 residues. The DNA for the CDR3 is TGTGCCAGCAGCTTTTCAGGCGCCTCATCCTACGAGCAGTACTTC. Its protein product is CASSFSGASSYEQYF.

This clone was seen only once. The chain uses TRBV7-2 and TRBJ1-2; TRBD1 is a possible D gene (5 bases). CDR3 length: 15 residues. V lost 1 base, J lost 6 bases, and 15 bases lay in between. Germline V lookup: CDR1 SGHTA, CDR2 FQGNSA. CDR3 loop: CASSLVSGKKNGYTF. In DNA form, the CDR3 reads TGTGCCAGCAGCTTAGTATCAGGGAAGAAGAATGGCTACACCTTC.

The chain links TRBV2 to TRBJ2-3; 8 bases line up with TRBD1. Looked up from germline, CDR1 is SNHLY and CDR2 is FYNNEI. Trimming cost V 4 bases and J 2 bases; bases outside gene matches: 5. This CDR3 region has 15 residues. In DNA, the CDR3 is TGTGCCAGCAGTGTGACAGGGGCGGACACAGATACGCAGTATTTT. This gives the protein CASSVTGADTDTQYF.

The chain links TRBV7-2 to TRBJ1-4; D is possibly TRBD1 (6 bases). Germline-derived CDR1 and CDR2 are SGHTA and FQGNSA. The CDR3 is 15 residues long. V lost 5 bases and J lost 5, with 15 bases in between. CDR3 protein: CASSAQQGPNEKLFF. CDR3 in DNA: TGTGCCAGCAGCGCACAACAGGGACCGAATGAAAAACTGTTTTTT.

This clone is a singleton in its sample. J is TRBJ1-5 and V is TRBV20-1, with no clear D. Between the trimmed V and J ends, which lost 3 bases and 9 bases, there was a span of 18 bases. Looked up from germline, CDR1 is DFQATT and CDR2 is SNEGSKA (reference sequence). The CDR3 is 14 residues long. As DNA, the CDR3 is TGCAGTGCTAGTATGTCGGTCAAGCCAGGGCCCCAGCATTTT. It yields the protein CSASMSVKPGPQHF.

This clone was seen a handful of times. The rearrangement joins TRBV11-2 to TRBJ2-2; D gene unclear. The CDR3 sequence is 16 residues long. The V and J ends lost 6 bases and 3 bases respectively, with 17 bases between them. Germline V CDR1 and CDR2: SGHAT, FQNNGV. DNA for the CDR3: TGTGCCAGCAGTAGCCCCTCAGTGGCGTACACCGGGGAGCTGTTTTTT. Translating it yields CASSSPSVAYTGELFF.

J is TRBJ1-1 and V is TRBV4-1; TRBD1 matches 7 bases. CDR3 length equals 14 residues. CDR1 and CDR2 (germline): MGHRA, YSYEKL. V was clipped by 4 bases and J by 9 bases; unmatched bases: 11. Here the CDR3 reads CASSRQGTELKAFF. In DNA form, the CDR3 reads TGCGCCAGCAGCCGTCAGGGGACAGAACTTAAAGCTTTCTTT.

V usage is TRBV6-5 and J usage is TRBJ2-1; 12 nucleotides match TRBD1. V gave up 6 bases and J gave up 9 bases; unmatched junction bases: 9. The CDR3 covers 15 residues. Germline CDR1 MNHEY, CDR2 SVGAGI. CDR3 sequence reads: CASSRWGQGAGEQFF. The CDR3 DNA reads as TGTGCCAGCAGCCGGTGGGGACAGGGGGCAGGTGAGCAGTTCTTC.

The chain couples TRBV10-2 to TRBJ1-5; 7 bases fit TRBD1. The CDR3 has 15 amino acids. Germline V gives CDR1 WSHSY, CDR2 SAAADI. The trim removed 2 bases at V and 1 base at J, leaving 2 bases unmatched. CDR3 protein: CASSETGQSNQPQHF. The CDR3 DNA sequence: TGCGCCAGCAGTGAGACGGGACAGAGCAATCAGCCCCAGCATTTT.

The V call is TRBV7-2, the J call TRBJ1-1; D is undetermined. Germline CDR1 SGHTA, CDR2 FQGNSA. Trimming took off 11 bases at V and 1 base at J, with 14 bases between the two ends. CDR3 length: 13 residues. The CDR3 DNA is TGTGCCTTTAGGAGGATTAGGAACACTGAAGCTTTCTTT. This sequence encodes CAFRRIRNTEAFF. Combining the CDR3 with reference TRBV7-2 and TRBJ1-1 gives the whole variable domain GAGVSQSPSNKVTEKGKDVELRCDPISGHTALYWYRQSLGQGLEFLIYFQGNSAPDKSGLPSDRFSAERTGGSVSTLTIQRTQQEDSAVYLCAFRRIRNTEAFFGQGTRLTVV.

The chain links TRBV29-1 to TRBJ2-3; D is possibly TRBD2 (6 bases). CDR3 length equals 14 residues. From germline, CDR1 is SQVTM and CDR2 ANQGSEA. V was cut by 2 bases and J by 3 bases, with 12 bases left in between. The CDR3 reads CSVEKAGRTDTQYF. DNA for the CDR3: TGCAGCGTTGAAAAGGCAGGGAGGACAGATACGCAGTATTTT.

The J gene is TRBJ2-1, the V gene TRBV5-6; 11 positions agree with TRBD2. Germline assignment: CDR1 SGHDT and CDR2 YYEEEE. The CDR3 loop spans 17 amino acids. V was clipped by 4 bases and J by 7 bases; unmatched bases: 13. The CDR3 region is CASSSELAGEGLNEQFF. The CDR3 DNA reads as TGTGCCAGCAGCAGCGAACTAGCGGGGGAGGGTCTTAATGAGCAGTTCTTC.

V and J are TRBV19 and TRBJ1-5; 9 positions match TRBD1. Germline V gives CDR1 LNHDA, CDR2 SQIVND (reference sequence). The CDR3 runs 15 residues. Trimming took 5 bases from V and 3 from J; bases not matched to a gene: 5. The CDR3 is CASSSGTGNNQPQHF. CDR3 nucleotides: TGTGCCAGTAGTTCCGGGACAGGGAACAATCAGCCCCAGCATTTT.

This chain uses TRBV7-2 with TRBJ2-5; no clear D. CDR3 size: 15 residues. Germline CDR1 SGHTA, CDR2 FQGNSA. V was cut by 0 bases and J by 5 bases, with 13 bases left in between. The CDR3 DNA is TGTGCCAGCAGCTTAGCGGGTAGCCGAAGGGAGACCCAGTACTTC. Protein sequence: CASSLAGSRRETQYF. The full variable domain, its missing parts supplied by reference TRBV7-2 and TRBJ2-5, is GAGVSQSPSNKVTEKGKDVELRCDPISGHTALYWYRQSLGQGLEFLIYFQGNSAPDKSGLPSDRFSAERTGGSVSTLTIQRTQQEDSAVYLCASSLAGSRRETQYFGPGTRLLVL.

The chain links TRBV5-1 to TRBJ1-2, with TRBD1 identical over 8 bases. Germline CDR1 reads SGHRS; CDR2 reads YFSETQ. Trimming removed 4 bases from V and 2 bases from J; junction bases left unmatched: 7. The CDR3 has 15 residues. CDR3 amino acids: CASSPRTGNNYGYTF. CDR3 sequence (DNA): TGCGCCAGCAGCCCGAGGACAGGGAACAACTATGGCTACACCTTC. Using reference TRBV5-1 and TRBJ1-2 for the parts outside the CDR3, the full variable domain is KAGVTQTPRYLIKTRGQQVTLSCSPISGHRSVSWYQQTPGQGLQFLFEYFSETQRNKGNFPGRFSGRQFSNSRSEMNVSTLELGDSALYLCASSPRTGNNYGYTFGSGTRLTVV.

The rearrangement joins TRBV5-1 to TRBJ2-1, with 11 bases matching TRBD2. The CDR3 spans 15 residues. Looked up from germline, CDR1 is SGHRS and CDR2 is YFSETQ. J lost 6 bases, V lost 5 bases, and 7 bases had no gene match. CDR3 region: CASRKLAGASNEQFF. The DNA for the CDR3 is TGCGCCAGCAGAAAACTAGCGGGAGCATCCAATGAGCAGTTCTTC. Using reference TRBV5-1 and TRBJ2-1 for the parts outside the CDR3, the full variable domain is KAGVTQTPRYLIKTRGQQVTLSCSPISGHRSVSWYQQTPGQGLQFLFEYFSETQRNKGNFPGRFSGRQFSNSRSEMNVSTLELGDSALYLCASRKLAGASNEQFFGPGTRLTVL.

The V gene is TRBV11-2, the J gene TRBJ1-1, with D unclear. Between the trimmed V and J ends, which lost 5 bases and 0 bases, there was a span of 10 bases. This CDR3 is built from 14 residues. Germline V gene sequence: CDR1 SGHAT, CDR2 FQNNGV. The CDR3 loop reads CASSLGLVNTEAFF. For the CDR3, the DNA is TGTGCCAGCAGCCTAGGACTGGTGAACACTGAAGCTTTCTTT.

The V call is TRBV18, the J call TRBJ2-2, with TRBD1 matching over 7 bases. Losses at the gene ends were 3 bases for V and 1 base for J; bases not matched to a gene: 5. Germline values: CDR1 KGHSH, CDR2 LQKENI. There are 16 residues in the CDR3. The CDR3 DNA follows: TGTGCCAGCTCACCCGTACAGGGGTGGAACACCGGGGAGCTGTTTTTT. Its translation: CASSPVQGWNTGELFF. Combining the CDR3 with reference TRBV18 and TRBJ2-2 gives the whole variable domain NAGVMQNPRHLVRRRGQEARLRCSPMKGHSHVYWYRQLPEEGLKFMVYLQKENIIDESGMPKERFSAEFPKEGPSILRIQQVVRGDSAAYFCASSPVQGWNTGELFFGEGSRLTVL.

The CDR3 reads CASSIATHSNQPQHF. In nucleotides, the CDR3 is TGTGCCAGTAGTATCGCCACACATAGCAATCAGCCCCAGCATTTT. The chain employs TRBV19 and TRBJ1-5, with no clear D. The CDR3 length is 15 residues. Looked up from germline, CDR1 is LNHDA and CDR2 is SQIVND (reference sequence). Trimming removed 3 bases from V and 0 bases from J, with 9 bases in between.

V usage is TRBV18 and J usage is TRBJ1-1, with 7 positions matching TRBD1. J gave up 3 bases and V 4 bases, and 11 bases lay outside the gene matches. CDR3 size: 16 residues. Germline-derived CDR1 and CDR2 are KGHSH and LQKENI. As DNA, the CDR3 is TGTGCCAGCTCACTCATCCTAAGACAGGGAGACACTGAAGCTTTCTTT. Translating it yields CASSLILRQGDTEAFF.

The rearrangement uses TRBV19 and TRBJ2-2; D is possibly TRBD1 (6 bases). V was cut by 3 bases and J by 1 base, with 21 bases left in between. The CDR3 has 19 amino acids. In germline, CDR1 is LNHDA, CDR2 SQIVND (reference sequence). The DNA for the CDR3 is TGTGCCAGTAGTATGATTGGCGCGAGGACAGCGATGAACACCGGGGAGCTGTTTTTT. As protein: CASSMIGARTAMNTGELFF.

The chain has TRBV10-2 and TRBJ2-1; D not resolved. The V end lost 4 bases, the J end lost 6 bases, and 7 bases lay between the germline ends. Germline values: CDR1 WSHSY, CDR2 SAAADI. This CDR3 has 12 residues. The CDR3 spells CASSVNTNEQFF. The CDR3 DNA sequence: TGCGCCAGCAGTGTAAACACCAATGAGCAGTTCTTC.

This rearrangement joins TRBV9 to TRBJ2-7; 7 bases line up with TRBD1. The CDR3 is 12 amino acids. The V gene end was trimmed by 3 bases and the J gene end by 3 bases; junction bases not matched to a gene: 0. Germline CDR1 reads SGDLS; CDR2 reads YYNGEE. Here the CDR3 DNA reads TGTGCCAGCAGCGGGGACAGCTACGAGCAGTACTTC. As protein: CASSGDSYEQYF.

DNA of the CDR3: TGTGCCAGCAGCTTAGCGGGCGGAGGACAGGCCCGGAATGAGCAGTTCTTC. It translates to CASSLAGGGQARNEQFF. V gene TRBV7-2 combines with J gene TRBJ2-1; 7 nucleotides line up with TRBD1. The CDR3 is 17 amino acids. The trim removed 0 bases at V and 7 bases at J, leaving 12 bases unmatched. Germline V gives CDR1 SGHTA, CDR2 FQGNSA.

The V call is TRBV7-3, the J call TRBJ1-1; 10 bases line up with TRBD1. The CDR3 is 15 residues long. V shed 5 bases and J 7 bases; nucleotides not matched to a gene: 10. Germline V CDR1 and CDR2: SGHTA, FQGTGA. CDR3 sequence (DNA): TGTGCCAGCAGCCCAAAATCGACAGGGGGCTATGAAGCTTTCTTT. This gives the protein CASSPKSTGGYEAFF. The full variable domain, completed using reference TRBV7-3 and TRBJ1-1, is GAGVSQTPSNKVTEKGKYVELRCDPISGHTALYWYRQSLGQGPEFLIYFQGTGAADDSGLPNDRFFAVRPEGSVSTLKIQRTERGDSAVYLCASSPKSTGGYEAFFGQGTRLTVV.